This TCR beta chain was identified in a study of T cells in Graves' hyperthyroidism and ophthalmopathy. RNA transcripts served as the template for amplifying TCR beta CDR3 regions. The TCR CDR3 first-round RT-PCR relied on the HTBI primer set. A single record per CDR3 protein comes from TCRdb applying MiXCR to the multiplex PCR reads. Among hundreds of thousands of distinct CDR3 sequences listed, 16% were seen once. The germline V gene has CDR1 SNHLY and CDR2 FYNNEI. This CDR3 has 15 residues. The ends were cut back, 6 bases at V and 6 bases at J, with 17 bases in the middle. Notes on the study in general: Patients with ophthalmopathy were separated from those with stable hyperthyroidism by a 13 V-J model. Most clonotypes that expanded in the thyroid above 0.001 also showed up in blood.

This clonotype was seen ten or more times. Its antigen is not known. Not enrolled were patients with uncontrolled infection, other autoimmune disease, pregnancy or lactation. Approximately 10 ml of fresh peripheral blood supplied the PBMCs. This rearrangement joins TRBV2 to TRBJ1-4; D perhaps matches TRBD1 (6 bases). Sequencing input: blood. This sequence was found in a woman aged 18-35 years with Graves' hyperthyroidism. CDR3 sequence (DNA): TGTGCCAGCAGGAGAAGGGGGGCCCGCGATGAAAAACTGTTTTTT. Translation: CASRRRGARDEKLFF.